This T cell receptor (beta chain) was captured in a study of graft-versus-host responses after intestinal transplantation. Comments on this clone: The antigen is unknown.

Germline assignment: CDR1 MDHEN and CDR2 SYDVKM. J lost 1 base, V lost 5 bases, and 10 bases had no gene match. The CDR3 runs 16 residues. Sequenced by immunoSEQ multiplex PCR; TCRdb stores in-frame clones only, minus some. This table has 25,000 to 35,000 clones, about 80% appearing once. The sample in question was unstimulated CD8+ T cells sorted from spleen or lymph node cells, obtained before intestinal transplant. This clonotype was sampled from a human donor who received an intestinal transplant. V is TRBV28 and J is TRBJ2-7, with 8 bases matching TRBD2. The CDR3 coding sequence is TGTGCCAGCAGTCCGACCCTGGCGGGAGGTTCCTACGAGCAGTACTTC. Translation gives CASSPTLAGGSYEQYF.